Listed below are T cell receptor beta chains from one sample, sequenced in a study of breast tumors, draining lymph nodes, adjacent tissues. TCRdb independently ran MiXCR on the multiplex PCR reads; one entry per CDR3 protein. Of approximately 130,000 distinct CDR3 sequences listed, 21% are singletons. Sequencing was carried out using axillary lymph node tissue. These receptors all stem from a female donor with breast cancer. Some clones in this sample may be carry-over from other donors' samples. The CDR3 runs from the conserved cysteine through the conserved F or W. Fields, in order: V gene, J gene, CDR3 protein.

>TRBV5-4|TRBJ2-7
CASSFGRGYYEQYF
>TRBV7-9|TRBJ1-4
CASSLYVGGDEKLFF
>TRBV28|TRBJ1-6
CASNRGTGNSPLHF
>TRBV4-1|TRBJ2-5
CASSQDRLGEETQYF
>TRBV20-1|TRBJ1-4
CSAPGRSNEELFF
>TRBV30|TRBJ1-2
CAWTLGGLGGYTF
>TRBV20-1|TRBJ2-7
CSASPFDRSYEQYF
>TRBV12-3/TRBV12-4|TRBJ1-2
CASSPGGVGGYTF
>TRBV5-1|TRBJ1-4
CASSPGGAGEKLFF
>TRBV4-1|TRBJ2-6
CASSQAQEGSGANVLTF
>TRBV5-1|TRBJ1-2
CASSLVGAGDGYTF
>TRBV24-1|TRBJ2-7
CATSESGQGNEQYF
>TRBV5-4|TRBJ2-1
CASSRTSGSYEQFF
>TRBV28|TRBJ1-6
CASSPPDRDRGDSPLHF
>TRBV28|TRBJ1-4
CASSESTNEKLFF
>TRBV3-1|TRBJ2-2
CASSQDRYQGNTGELFF
>TRBV12-3/TRBV12-4|TRBJ1-4
CASSFGQPTRNEKLFF
>TRBV6-6|TRBJ2-1
CASSYSSGNEQFF
>TRBV6-5|TRBJ1-5
CASSHSFGNQPQHF
>TRBV18|TRBJ2-6
CASSLYTGPSGANVLTF
>TRBV6-1|TRBJ2-7
CASRDTVSYEQYF
>TRBV28|TRBJ2-1
CASTSVGGAYNEQFF
>TRBV12-3/TRBV12-4|TRBJ2-1
CASSSSGTYNEQFF
>TRBV11-2|TRBJ2-7
CASSLRGGAAYEQYF
>TRBV30|TRBJ2-7
CAWSLNQGYSYEQYF
>TRBV5-4|TRBJ1-5
CAGSPEVGDQPQHF
>TRBV20-1|TRBJ1-5
CSARDPGTGGHQPQHF
>TRBV7-2|TRBJ1-1
CASSPRGSNTEAFF
>TRBV28|TRBJ2-3
CASTSQLGRRSSTDTQYF
>TRBV5-6|TRBJ2-7
CASSQGLAGASYELYF
>TRBV28|TRBJ2-2
CASSLWRTNTGELFF
>TRBV6-6|TRBJ1-5
CASSYRADSNQPQHF
>TRBV9|TRBJ1-4
CASSAPNEKLFF
>TRBV6-5|TRBJ2-1
CASRREHPYNEQFF
>TRBV11-2|TRBJ1-1
CASSLAGITEAFF
>TRBV6-5|TRBJ2-7
CASSSRQGTEQYF
>TRBV20-1|TRBJ2-3
CSAAGTTNTDTQYF
>TRBV7-9|TRBJ2-2
CASIRAGELFF
>TRBV29-1|TRBJ1-4
CSVEDPGTATNEKLFF
>TRBV4-2|TRBJ2-3
CASSQPRARMGDTQYF
>TRBV6-5|TRBJ2-5
CASGSLGLAEQETQYF
>TRBV11-3|TRBJ2-7
CASSLAENEQYF
>TRBV9|TRBJ2-7
CASSVAGEGFFSEQYF
>TRBV20-1|TRBJ2-7
CSAEGVDYTDEQYF
>TRBV2|TRBJ1-4
CASRLRPNEKLFF
>TRBV5-1|TRBJ1-2
CASSLGQGESGYTF
>TRBV6-1|TRBJ2-7
CASSEWSDRGAYEQYF
>TRBV6-1|TRBJ2-3
CASSALGLATDTQYF
>TRBV5-1|TRBJ2-7
CASSLGGGASEQYF
>TRBV19|TRBJ2-3
CASSIGGDTQYF